This T cell receptor (beta chain) was sequenced for a study of blood T cell repertoires in COVID-19. The overall study: The United States, Italy and Spain supplied acute and convalescent COVID-19 samples.

Methods used by the authors: From reference gene primer amplification, estimates of nucleated cell counts were derived. The repertoire was sequenced with immunoSEQ multiplex PCR; TCRdb's copy has only in-frame clones and lacks some. V and J calls and clone size follow that table, whereas D and trimming were derived from the DNA. The sample comprises around 170,000 clones, over 65% of which are singletons, and around 3% rests with the top ten. This CDR3 is 16 amino acids long. V was pared by 3 bases and J by 3 bases, with 17 bases between. CDR1 LNHDA and CDR2 SQIVND come from the germline V gene (reference sequence).

The J gene is TRBJ2-5, the V gene TRBV19; D perhaps matches TRBD2 (6 bases). Sample: peripheral blood. This receptor was identified in a woman over 75 with acute or convalescent COVID-19. The CDR3 here is CASSIYDLSGEETQYF. DNA of the CDR3: TGTGCCAGTAGTATCTATGACCTCTCGGGGGAAGAGACCCAGTACTTC.